The source of this T cell receptor beta chain is a study of blood T cells in healthy people across ages (dated by TCRdb to the mid-2010s). About the study as a whole: In model experiments, template switching captured roughly one uniquely barcoded TCR beta cDNA molecule for every two T cells. The study analyzed two additional independent replicas of 1 million unique cDNA reads from the same blood draw for two donors, one aged 18 to 30 and one aged 80 or older. The study measured age-related changes in TCR beta repertoire diversity using deep sequencing normalized with unique cDNA molecular identifiers. The donors were divided into four age groups: young (average around 17 years), middle-aged (approximately 39), aged (approximately 64) and long-lived (more than 75). To avoid experimental bias, donors of different ages were spread randomly across the sequencing lanes.

V loses 5 bases at its end and J loses 0 bases; junction bases beyond the gene matches: 7. Reading from cysteine to phenylalanine, the CDR3 counts 17 amino acids. This entry keeps only the CDR3 DNA: 51 bases, framed from base 1. CDR1 SEHNR and CDR2 FQNEAQ are derived from the germline V gene (reference sequence). The investigation overall reported the following: Because profiling used bulk unsorted PBMCs, naive and antigen-experienced compartments could not be compared conclusively. There was a strong correlation between observed TCR beta diversity and the percentage of naive T cells measured by flow cytometry. Compared with the aged group, the long-lived group had more naive CD4+ T cells, fewer expanded clones and increased TCR diversity, a pattern suggesting age selection. Because the CMV infection status of the donors was unknown, age-related changes in expanded clonotypes may potentially have been confounded. Estimates of total diversity based on one million sequenced T cells were considered lower bounds and underestimates. Observed TCR beta diversity per million T cells fell roughly linearly with age, and a significant reduction was already apparent by age around 44.

Library preparation was by 5' RACE. A second about 6 to 11 cycle PCR used a sample-barcoded 5' primer and a J-beta primer mix. A unique molecular identifier was introduced onto each TCR beta cDNA molecule by a template-switch 5' adaptor carrying 12 random nucleotides. Each sample yielded at least 2.5 million CDR3-containing paired-end reads. All of the RNA was converted into first-strand cDNA using the Mint cDNA synthesis kit, with a TRBC-specific oligonucleotide serving as the primer. Following uracil-DNA glycosylase treatment, a first 18-cycle PCR with universal primers M1SS and BC2_uni_R was performed on all cDNA. The source study handled its data this way. For normalization, 1 million high-quality reads were randomly selected from each sample, with every read carrying a distinct molecular identifier. Reads with shared molecular identifiers were discarded instead of being binned into consensus sequences. CDR3 identification, clonotype clustering and error correction used MiTCR with a Q25 quality threshold and the strictest error-elimination algorithm. A nonparametric unseen species model using Euler transformation provided a lower-bound estimate of total TCR beta diversity. TCRdb cleaned the public reads at Q25 with fastp, built clones with MiXCR and kept in-frame beta chains. CDR3 protein sequences are deduplicated, and each keeps its most common genes and DNA. The V and J calls were determined by TCRdb, not by the authors. Recorded for this sample are 1.8 million or so distinct CDR3 sequences; about 39% of them occurred a single time. More than 20% of the sample is in the top ten clones.

For this clonotype: Its antigen remains undetermined. No base qualities exist here, and no much larger clone lies one base off it.

Donors were approximately 42 systemically healthy Caucasian individuals from Russia aged roughly 6 to 95 years. Around 10 milliliters of peripheral blood were collected from each donor into EDTA-treated Vacutainer tubes. PBMCs were isolated by Ficoll-Paque density-gradient centrifugation, with at least 7 million obtained per sample. Total RNA was extracted from PBMCs with Trizol reagent, with at least 5 micrograms obtained per sample. For every donor, flow cytometry on a PBMC aliquot measured the percentage of naive CD45RAhigh/CD27high T cells. This receptor was obtained from a human donor in good health. The V and J genes are TRBV7-9 and TRBJ1-4, and 9 bases in between align with TRBD1. The sequenced sample consisted of blood. The DNA reads as follows: TGTGCCAGCAGCCAAGGACAGGGGCGGGCAACTAATGAAAAACTGTTTTTT. This codes for CASSQGQGRATNEKLFF.